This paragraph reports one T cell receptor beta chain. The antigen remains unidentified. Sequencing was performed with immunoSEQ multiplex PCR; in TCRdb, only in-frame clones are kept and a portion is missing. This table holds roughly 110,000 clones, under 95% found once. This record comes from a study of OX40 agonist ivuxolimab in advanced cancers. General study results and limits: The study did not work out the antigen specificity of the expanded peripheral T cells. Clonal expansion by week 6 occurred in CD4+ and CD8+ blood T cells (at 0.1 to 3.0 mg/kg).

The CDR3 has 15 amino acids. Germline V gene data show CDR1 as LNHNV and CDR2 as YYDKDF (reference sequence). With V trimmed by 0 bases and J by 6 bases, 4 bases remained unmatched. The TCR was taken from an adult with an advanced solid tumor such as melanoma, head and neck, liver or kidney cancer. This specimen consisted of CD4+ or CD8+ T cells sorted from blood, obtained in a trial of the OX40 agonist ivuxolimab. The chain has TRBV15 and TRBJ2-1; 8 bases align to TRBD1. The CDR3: CATSREDREVNEQFF. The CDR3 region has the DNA TGTGCCACCAGCAGAGAGGACAGGGAAGTCAATGAGCAGTTCTTC.